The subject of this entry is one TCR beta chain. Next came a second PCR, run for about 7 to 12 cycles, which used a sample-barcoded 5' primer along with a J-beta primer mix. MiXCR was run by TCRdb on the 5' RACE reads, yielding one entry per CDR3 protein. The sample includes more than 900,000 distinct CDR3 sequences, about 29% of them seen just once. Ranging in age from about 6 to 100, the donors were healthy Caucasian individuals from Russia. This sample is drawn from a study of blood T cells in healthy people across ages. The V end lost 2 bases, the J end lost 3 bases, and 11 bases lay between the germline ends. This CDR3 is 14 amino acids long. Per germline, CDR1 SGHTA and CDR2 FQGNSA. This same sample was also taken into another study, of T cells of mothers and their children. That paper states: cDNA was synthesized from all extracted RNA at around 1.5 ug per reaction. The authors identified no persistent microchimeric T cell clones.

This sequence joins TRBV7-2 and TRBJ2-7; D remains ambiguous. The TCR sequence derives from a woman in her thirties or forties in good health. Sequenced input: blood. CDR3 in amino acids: CASSLSADFYEQYF. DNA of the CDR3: TGTGCCAGCAGCTTATCCGCAGATTTCTACGAGCAGTACTTC.